Described below is a single T cell receptor (beta chain) sequence and its context. Some clones are missing from TCRdb's copy, which holds only in-frame ones; the method was immunoSEQ multiplex PCR. Of roughly 75,000 clones detected, 80% to 90% appear once; the ten largest clones hold around 6%. This sample is part of a study of OX40 agonist ivuxolimab in advanced cancers. Germline V gene sequence: CDR1 SGDLS, CDR2 YYNGEE. Trimming cost V 3 bases and J 6 bases, with 11 bases left between them. CDR3 length: 13 amino acids. The V and J genes are TRBV9 and TRBJ2-3; D call uncertain. The origin of this receptor is an adult with an advanced solid tumor such as melanoma, head and neck, liver or kidney cancer. The sample consisted of CD4+ or CD8+ T cells sorted from blood, taken in a trial of the OX40 agonist ivuxolimab. The CDR3 spells CASSAPPSDTQYF. Written as DNA, the CDR3 is TGTGCCAGCAGCGCCCCCCCATCGGATACGCAGTATTTT.